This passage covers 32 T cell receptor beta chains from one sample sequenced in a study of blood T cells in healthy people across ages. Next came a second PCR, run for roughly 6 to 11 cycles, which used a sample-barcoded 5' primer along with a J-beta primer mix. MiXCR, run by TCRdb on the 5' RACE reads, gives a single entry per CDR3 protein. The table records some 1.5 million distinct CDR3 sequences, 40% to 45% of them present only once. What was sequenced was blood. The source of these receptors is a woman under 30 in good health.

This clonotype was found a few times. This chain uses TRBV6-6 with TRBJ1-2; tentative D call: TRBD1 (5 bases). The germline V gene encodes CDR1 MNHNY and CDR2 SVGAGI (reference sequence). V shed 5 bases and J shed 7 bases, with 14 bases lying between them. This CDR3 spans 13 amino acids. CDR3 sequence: CASSHGGVGGYTF. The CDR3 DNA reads TGTGCCAGCAGTCACGGGGGGGTGGGTGGCTACACCTTC.

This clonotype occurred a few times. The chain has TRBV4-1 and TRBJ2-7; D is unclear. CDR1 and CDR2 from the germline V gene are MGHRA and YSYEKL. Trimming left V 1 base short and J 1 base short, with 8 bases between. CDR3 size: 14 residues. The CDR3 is CASSQARFSYEQYF. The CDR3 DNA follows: TGCGCCAGCAGCCAAGCCCGCTTTTCCTACGAGCAGTACTTC.

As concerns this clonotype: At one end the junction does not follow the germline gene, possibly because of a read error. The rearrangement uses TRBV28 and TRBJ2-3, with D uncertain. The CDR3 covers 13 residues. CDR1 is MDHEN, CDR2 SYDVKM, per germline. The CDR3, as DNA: TGTGCCAGCGGTTTCAGAGTGCTGGGTACGCAGTATTTT. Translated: CASGFRVLGTQYF.

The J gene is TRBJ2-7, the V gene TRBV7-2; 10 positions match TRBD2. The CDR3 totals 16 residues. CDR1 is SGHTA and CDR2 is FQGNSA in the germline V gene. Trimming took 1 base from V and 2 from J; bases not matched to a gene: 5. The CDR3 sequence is CASSLDWTSGAYEQYF. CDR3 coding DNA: TGTGCCAGCAGCTTAGACTGGACTAGCGGAGCCTACGAGCAGTACTTC.

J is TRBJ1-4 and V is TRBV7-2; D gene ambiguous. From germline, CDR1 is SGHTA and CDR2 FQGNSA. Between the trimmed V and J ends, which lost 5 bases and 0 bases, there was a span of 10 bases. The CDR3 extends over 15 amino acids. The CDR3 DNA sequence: TGTGCCAGCAGCGGCAGCAGTACAACTAATGAAAAACTGTTTTTT. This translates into CASSGSSTTNEKLFF.

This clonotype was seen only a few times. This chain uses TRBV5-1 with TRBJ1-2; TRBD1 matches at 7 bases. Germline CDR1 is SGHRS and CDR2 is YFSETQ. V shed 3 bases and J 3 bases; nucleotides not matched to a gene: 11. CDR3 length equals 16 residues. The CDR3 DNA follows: TGCGCCAGCAGCTCAGAAAGTGGACAGGAGTACTATGGCTACACCTTC. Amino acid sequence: CASSSESGQEYYGYTF.

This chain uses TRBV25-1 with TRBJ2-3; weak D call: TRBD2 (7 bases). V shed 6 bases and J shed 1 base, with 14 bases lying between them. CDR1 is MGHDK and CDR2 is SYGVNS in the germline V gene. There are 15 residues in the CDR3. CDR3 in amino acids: CASRPEGGGTDTQYF. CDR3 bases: TGTGCCAGCAGGCCTGAAGGGGGGGGCACAGATACGCAGTATTTT.

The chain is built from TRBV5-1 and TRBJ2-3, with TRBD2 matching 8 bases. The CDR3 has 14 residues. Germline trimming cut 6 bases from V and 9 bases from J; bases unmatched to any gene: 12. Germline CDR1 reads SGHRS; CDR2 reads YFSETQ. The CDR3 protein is CASTPSAGGDTQYF. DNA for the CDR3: TGCGCCAGCACCCCAAGTGCGGGGGGAGACACGCAGTATTTT.

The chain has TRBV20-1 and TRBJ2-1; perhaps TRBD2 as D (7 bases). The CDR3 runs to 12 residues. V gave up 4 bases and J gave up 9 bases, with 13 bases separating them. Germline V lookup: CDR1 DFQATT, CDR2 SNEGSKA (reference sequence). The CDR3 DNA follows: TGCAGTGCTAAGGGGGGGGCGGGTGAGCAGTTCTTC. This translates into CSAKGGAGEQFF.

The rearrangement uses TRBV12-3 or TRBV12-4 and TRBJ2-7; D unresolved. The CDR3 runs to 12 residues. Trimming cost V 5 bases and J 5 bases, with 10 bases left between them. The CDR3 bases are TGTGCCAGCAGTAGCCGGGTCAACGAGCAGTACTTC. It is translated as CASSSRVNEQYF.

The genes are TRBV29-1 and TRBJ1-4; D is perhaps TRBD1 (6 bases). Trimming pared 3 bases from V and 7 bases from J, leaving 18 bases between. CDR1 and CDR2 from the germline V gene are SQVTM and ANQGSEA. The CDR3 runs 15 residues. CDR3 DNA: TGCAGCGTTGACCTTCCAGGGGCCTTAAGTGAAAAACTGTTTTTT. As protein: CSVDLPGALSEKLFF.

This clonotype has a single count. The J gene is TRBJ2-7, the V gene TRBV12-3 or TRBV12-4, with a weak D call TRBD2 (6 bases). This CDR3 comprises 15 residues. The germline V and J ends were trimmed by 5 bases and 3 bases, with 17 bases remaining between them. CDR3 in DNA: TGTGCCAGCAGTCTCCGGGGCGGGACGAGCTACGAGCAGTACTTC. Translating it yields CASSLRGGTSYEQYF.

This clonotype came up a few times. The CDR3 is CASSVVPQGAEAFF. The CDR3 bases are TGTGCCAGCAGCGTAGTCCCCCAGGGAGCTGAAGCTTTCTTT. The chain is built from TRBV9 and TRBJ1-1, with D maybe TRBD1 (5 bases). Germline values: CDR1 SGDLS, CDR2 YYNGEE. The CDR3 loop spans 14 amino acids. The V end was cut by 0 bases, the J end by 6 bases, with 12 bases between.

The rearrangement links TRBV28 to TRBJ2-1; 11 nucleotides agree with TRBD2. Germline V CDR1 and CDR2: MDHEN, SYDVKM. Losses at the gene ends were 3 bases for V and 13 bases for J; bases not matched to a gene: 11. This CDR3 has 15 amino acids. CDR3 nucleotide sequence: TGTGCCAGCAGTTTCGCTAGCGGGGGGCAAGAGACCCAGTTCTTC. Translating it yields CASSFASGGQETQFF.

The DNA of the CDR3 is TGCGCCAGCAGCCAAGAGGGGCGAAACAATGAGCAGTACTTC. It codes for CASSQEGRNNEQYF. The chain couples TRBV4-3 to TRBJ2-7, with a weak D call TRBD1 (5 bases). Germline V gives CDR1 LGHNA, CDR2 YSLEER. Trimming left V 0 bases short and J 7 bases short, with 13 bases between. This CDR3 spans 14 amino acids.

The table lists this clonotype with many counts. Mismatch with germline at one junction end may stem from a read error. The CDR3 sequence is CASSQDRGNYGYTF. The DNA of the CDR3 is TGTGCCAGCAGCCAAGATCGGGGGAACTATGGCTACACCTTC. This sequence joins TRBV4-3 and TRBJ1-2; TRBD1 might be the D (5 bases). The CDR3 runs to 14 residues. Germline assignment: CDR1 LGHNA and CDR2 YSLEER.

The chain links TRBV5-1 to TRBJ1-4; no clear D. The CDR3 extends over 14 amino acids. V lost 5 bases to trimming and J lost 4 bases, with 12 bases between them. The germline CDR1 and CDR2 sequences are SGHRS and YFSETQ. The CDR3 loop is CASSRIGGNEKLFF. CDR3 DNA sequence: TGCGCCAGCAGTCGTATCGGAGGTAATGAAAAACTGTTTTTT.

CDR3 amino acids: CASSFSGRIQSQYF. CDR3 coding DNA: TGTGCCAGCAGTTTCAGCGGACGCATCCAGTCCCAGTACTTC. The chain carries TRBV6-6 and TRBJ2-5; weak D call: TRBD2 (5 bases). This CDR3 is 14 amino acids long. Per germline, CDR1 MNHNY and CDR2 SVGAGI (reference sequence). Trimming cost V 4 bases and J 9 bases, with 18 bases left between them.

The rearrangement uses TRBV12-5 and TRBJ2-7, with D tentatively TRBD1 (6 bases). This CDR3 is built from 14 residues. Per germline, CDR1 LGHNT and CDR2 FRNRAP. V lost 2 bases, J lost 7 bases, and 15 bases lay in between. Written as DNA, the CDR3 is TGTGCTAGTGGTTTGCCAAACAGGGAAGGTGAGCAGTACTTC. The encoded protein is CASGLPNREGEQYF.

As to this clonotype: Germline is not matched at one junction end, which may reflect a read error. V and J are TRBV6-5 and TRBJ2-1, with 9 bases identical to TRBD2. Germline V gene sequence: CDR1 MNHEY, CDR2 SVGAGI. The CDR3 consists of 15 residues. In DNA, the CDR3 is TGTGCCAGCAGTTACTCGTTAGCGGGAGTCACTGAGCGGTTCTTC. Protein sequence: CASSYSLAGVTERFF.

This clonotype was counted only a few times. In nucleotides, the CDR3 is TGCGCCAGCAGCCCAGTGGGGGGTTCTGGCAATGAGCAGTTCTTC. This translates into CASSPVGGSGNEQFF. The rearrangement joins TRBV4-3 to TRBJ2-1; possible D gene TRBD2, 6 bases. Germline V gene lookup returns CDR1 LGHNA and CDR2 YSLEER. The CDR3 loop spans 15 amino acids. V gave up 4 bases and J gave up 6 bases, with 16 bases separating them.

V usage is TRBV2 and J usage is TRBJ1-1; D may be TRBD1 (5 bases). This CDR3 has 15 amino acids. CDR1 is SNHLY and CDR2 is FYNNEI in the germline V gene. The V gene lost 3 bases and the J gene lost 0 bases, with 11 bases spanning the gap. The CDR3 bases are TGTGCCAGCAGTGATCAGGGCAGATTGAACACTGAAGCTTTCTTT. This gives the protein CASSDQGRLNTEAFF.

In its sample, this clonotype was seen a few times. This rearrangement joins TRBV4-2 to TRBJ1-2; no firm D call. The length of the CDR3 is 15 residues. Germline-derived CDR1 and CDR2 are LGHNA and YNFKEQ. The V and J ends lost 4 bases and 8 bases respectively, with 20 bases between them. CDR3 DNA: TGTGCCAGCAGCCCTTTGGAGCGAGTTACGGGGGGCTACACCTTC. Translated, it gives CASSPLERVTGGYTF.

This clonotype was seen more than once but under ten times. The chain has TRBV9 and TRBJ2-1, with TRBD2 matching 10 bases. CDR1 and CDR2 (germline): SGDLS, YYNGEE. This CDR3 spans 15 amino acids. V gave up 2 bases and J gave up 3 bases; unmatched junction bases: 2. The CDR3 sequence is CASSVSSGGYNEQFF. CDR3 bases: TGTGCCAGCAGCGTTTCTAGCGGGGGCTACAATGAGCAGTTCTTC.

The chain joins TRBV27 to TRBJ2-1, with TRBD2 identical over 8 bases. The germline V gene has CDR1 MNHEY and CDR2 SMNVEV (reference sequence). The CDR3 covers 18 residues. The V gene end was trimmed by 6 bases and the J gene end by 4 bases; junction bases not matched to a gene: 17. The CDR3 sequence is CASSSLPGGPVRYNEQFF. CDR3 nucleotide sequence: TGTGCCAGCAGCTCCCTCCCGGGGGGGCCTGTTCGGTACAATGAGCAGTTCTTC.

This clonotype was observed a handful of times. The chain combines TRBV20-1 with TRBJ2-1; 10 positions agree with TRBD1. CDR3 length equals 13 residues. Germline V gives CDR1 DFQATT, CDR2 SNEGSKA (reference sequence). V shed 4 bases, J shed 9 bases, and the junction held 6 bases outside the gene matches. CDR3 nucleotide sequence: TGCAGTGCTAAAAGGACAGGGGGTGCTGAGCAGTTCTTC. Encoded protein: CSAKRTGGAEQFF.

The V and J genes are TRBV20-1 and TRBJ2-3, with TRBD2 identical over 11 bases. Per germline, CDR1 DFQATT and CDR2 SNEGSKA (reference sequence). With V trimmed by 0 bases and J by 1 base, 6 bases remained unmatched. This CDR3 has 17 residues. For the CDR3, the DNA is TGCAGTGCTAGAGATAGCGGGAGGGCCGTGGGCACAGATACGCAGTATTTT. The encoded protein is CSARDSGRAVGTDTQYF.

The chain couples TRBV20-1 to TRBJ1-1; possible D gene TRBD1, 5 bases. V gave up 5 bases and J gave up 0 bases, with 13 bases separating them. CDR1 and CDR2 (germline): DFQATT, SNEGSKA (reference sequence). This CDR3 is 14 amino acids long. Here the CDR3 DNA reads TGCAGTGCTGACGAGGGACGGGTGAACACTGAAGCTTTCTTT. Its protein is CSADEGRVNTEAFF.

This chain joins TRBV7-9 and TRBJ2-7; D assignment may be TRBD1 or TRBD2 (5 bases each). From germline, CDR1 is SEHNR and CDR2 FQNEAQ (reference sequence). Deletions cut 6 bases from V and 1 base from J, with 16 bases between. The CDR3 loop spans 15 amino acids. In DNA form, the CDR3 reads TGTGCCAGCAGGGCTCGGTGGGACCATTCCTACGAGCAGTACTTC. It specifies CASRARWDHSYEQYF.

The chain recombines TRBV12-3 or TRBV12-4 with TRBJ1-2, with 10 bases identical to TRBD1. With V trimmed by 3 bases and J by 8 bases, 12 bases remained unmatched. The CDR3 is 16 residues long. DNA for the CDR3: TGTGCCAGCAGTTTTTCCCGGGACAGGGGATCGTACGGCTACACCTTC. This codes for CASSFSRDRGSYGYTF.

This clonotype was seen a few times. CDR3 DNA sequence: TGTGCCAGCAGCATGATAGCGGGGCCTCGGAATGAGCAGTTCTTC. This codes for CASSMIAGPRNEQFF. The chain combines TRBV7-9 with TRBJ2-1; 8 bases fit TRBD2. This CDR3 has 15 residues. Germline-derived CDR1 and CDR2 are SEHNR and FQNEAQ (reference sequence). Trimming at V came to 5 bases and at J to 7 bases, leaving 10 bases not matched to a gene.

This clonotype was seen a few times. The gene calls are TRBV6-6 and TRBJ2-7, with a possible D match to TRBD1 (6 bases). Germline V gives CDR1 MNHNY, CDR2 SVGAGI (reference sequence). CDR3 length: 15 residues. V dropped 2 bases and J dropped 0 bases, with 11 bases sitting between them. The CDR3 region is CASSYIQGSSYEQYF. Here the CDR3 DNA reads TGTGCCAGCAGTTACATACAGGGAAGCTCCTACGAGCAGTACTTC.